This entry lists 23 T cell receptor beta chains sequenced from one sample in a study of T cell responses to AZD1222 COVID-19 vaccine. Sequenced by immunoSEQ multiplex PCR; TCRdb stores in-frame clones only, minus some. The table lists approximately 190,000 clones, more than 90% of them singletons. The sample consisted of peripheral blood, taken 28 days after the second dose of the MenACWY control vaccine. These receptors came from an adult who received the MenACWY meningococcal vaccine as a control.

This chain joins TRBV19 and TRBJ1-2, with 8 bases matching TRBD1. The CDR3 sequence is 15 residues long. Germline V CDR1 and CDR2: LNHDA, SQIVND (reference sequence). Trimming cost V 7 bases and J 4 bases; bases outside gene matches: 11. The CDR3 DNA reads TGTGCCAGTACTCACAAATCGACAGGGGTCTATGGCTACACCTTC. Translating it yields CASTHKSTGVYGYTF.

The rearrangement uses TRBV11-2 and TRBJ1-1, with D possibly being TRBD1 (5 bases). Germline CDR1 reads SGHAT; CDR2 reads FQNNGV. The CDR3 is 15 amino acids. V was clipped by 2 bases and J by 1 base, with 11 bases between them. The chain's CDR3 is CASSLRGTANTEAFF. In nucleotides, the CDR3 is TGTGCCAGCAGCTTACGGGGGACTGCGAACACTGAAGCTTTCTTT.

V is TRBV27 and J is TRBJ1-6; D unresolved. Germline V gene data show CDR1 as MNHEY and CDR2 as SMNVEV (reference sequence). CDR3 length equals 13 residues. Deletions cut 4 bases from V and 6 bases from J, with 7 bases between. The CDR3 DNA reads TGTGCCAGCAGTTCCGCCCCTAATTCACCCCTCCACTTT. Its protein product is CASSSAPNSPLHF.

Concerning this clone: Other DNA sequences in the sample encode the same CDR3. The rearrangement links TRBV11-2 to TRBJ2-6; a possible D gene is TRBD1 (6 bases). Germline CDR1 and CDR2: SGHAT and FQNNGV. The CDR3 covers 15 residues. V lost 3 bases and J lost 4, with 10 bases in between. CDR3 residues: CASSLAGAGANVLTF. Here the CDR3 DNA reads TGTGCCAGCAGCTTGGCAGGGGCCGGGGCCAACGTCCTGACTTTC. Together with reference TRBV11-2 and TRBJ2-6, the CDR3 gives the full variable domain: EAGVAQSPRYKIIEKRQSVAFWCNPISGHATLYWYQQILGQGPKLLIQFQNNGVVDDSQLPKDRFSAERLKGVDSTLKIQPAKLEDSAVYLCASSLAGAGANVLTFGAGSRLTVL.

The rearrangement links TRBV5-1 to TRBJ2-1; 14 bases are a match to TRBD2. After removal of 3 bases from V and 8 bases from J, the junction contained 1 base not matched to a gene. The CDR3 is made up of 14 amino acids. Germline V gene lookup returns CDR1 SGHRS and CDR2 YFSETQ. This CDR3 is CASSWGLAGDEQFF. The CDR3 bases are TGCGCCAGCAGCTGGGGACTAGCGGGAGATGAGCAGTTCTTC.

This clone was detected once. V gene TRBV7-6 combines with J gene TRBJ2-3, with D possibly being TRBD2 (6 bases). Germline V gives CDR1 SGHVS, CDR2 FNYEAQ. V was shortened by 1 base and J by 7 bases, with 15 bases between the two germline ends. The CDR3 consists of 15 residues. The DNA of the CDR3 is TGTGCCAGCAGCTTAGACGTCGGGAGTGGATATACGCAGTATTTT. This codes for CASSLDVGSGYTQYF. Full variable domain (rest looked up from reference TRBV7-6 and TRBJ2-3): GAGVSQSPRYKVTKRGQDVALRCDPISGHVSLYWYRQALGQGPEFLTYFNYEAQQDKSGLPNDRFSAERPEGSISTLTIQRTEQRDSAMYRCASSLDVGSGYTQYFGPGTRLTVL.

V and J are TRBV7-2 and TRBJ2-7, with 10 positions matching TRBD2. Trimming at V came to 5 bases and at J to 2 bases, leaving 3 bases not matched to a gene. The germline gives CDR1 SGHTA, CDR2 FQGNSA. The CDR3 runs 14 residues. In DNA form, the CDR3 reads TGTGCCAGCAGCCCAGCGGGAGGGCCCTACGAGCAGTACTTC. As protein: CASSPAGGPYEQYF.

This clone was seen only once. This chain links TRBV2 with TRBJ1-5, with TRBD1 identical over 9 bases. The V gene end was trimmed by 7 bases and the J gene end by 4 bases; junction bases not matched to a gene: 8. From germline, CDR1 is SNHLY and CDR2 FYNNEI. The CDR3 has 15 amino acids. Written as DNA, the CDR3 is TGTGCCAGCACCCAGGACAGGGGTCTTAATCAGCCCCAGCATTTT. It is translated as CASTQDRGLNQPQHF.

The J gene is TRBJ1-1, the V gene TRBV30; no firm D call. The ends were cut back, 0 bases at V and 0 bases at J, with 8 bases in the middle. Germline loops: CDR1 GTSNPN, CDR2 SVGIG (reference sequence). The CDR3 sequence is 14 residues long. The CDR3 region is CAWSVLGMNTEAFF. The CDR3 region has the DNA TGTGCCTGGAGTGTCCTGGGGATGAACACTGAAGCTTTCTTT.

The chain has TRBV7-9 and TRBJ1-2, with TRBD1 as a possible D gene (5 bases). The germline V gene encodes CDR1 SEHNR and CDR2 FQNEAQ (reference sequence). V gave up 5 bases and J gave up 2 bases, with 12 bases separating them. The CDR3 loop spans 14 amino acids. CDR3 sequence: CASSPRGDNYGYTF. For the CDR3, the DNA is TGTGCCAGCAGCCCCCGGGGGGACAACTATGGCTACACCTTC.

The DNA of the CDR3 is TGCAGTGCTAGTGGCGGAAGCACCTACAATGAGCAGTTCTTC. Its translation is CSASGGSTYNEQFF. The chain joins TRBV20-1 to TRBJ2-1; no clear D gene. Germline CDR1 reads DFQATT; CDR2 reads SNEGSKA (reference sequence). Trimming stripped 3 bases from V and 2 bases from J, with 11 bases between. The CDR3 runs to 14 residues.

The gene calls are TRBV28 and TRBJ1-4, with D perhaps TRBD1 (5 bases). Germline CDR1 is MDHEN and CDR2 is SYDVKM. The CDR3 is 14 amino acids. V lost 6 bases and J 6 bases, leaving 14 bases between the germline ends. CDR3 DNA: TGTGCCAGCAGCCGCAGGGTTCCGGATGAAAAACTGTTTTTT. Translating it yields CASSRRVPDEKLFF.

The chain joins TRBV5-8 to TRBJ2-1; 12 nucleotides line up with TRBD2. Per germline, CDR1 SGHTS and CDR2 YDEGEE. CDR3 length: 16 residues. Unmatched junction bases numbered 5, after V lost 5 bases and J lost 2 bases. CDR3: CASSSGLAGPYNEQFF. The CDR3 DNA follows: TGTGCCAGCAGTAGCGGACTAGCGGGACCCTACAATGAGCAGTTCTTC.

Points on this clone: Additional DNA sequences in this sample encode the identical CDR3. The chain is built from TRBV5-1 and TRBJ1-2, with TRBD1 matching 8 bases. V dropped 0 bases and J dropped 8; count of bases not matched to a gene: 6. This CDR3 has 14 residues. The V gene's germline CDR1 is SGHRS and CDR2 YFSETQ. The CDR3 DNA follows: TGCGCCAGCAGCTTGGAAGGACAGGGTGGAGGCTACACCTTC. It is translated as CASSLEGQGGGYTF. Full variable domain (rest looked up from reference TRBV5-1 and TRBJ1-2): KAGVTQTPRYLIKTRGQQVTLSCSPISGHRSVSWYQQTPGQGLQFLFEYFSETQRNKGNFPGRFSGRQFSNSRSEMNVSTLELGDSALYLCASSLEGQGGGYTFGSGTRLTVV.

The chain has TRBV3-1 (or the pseudogene TRBV3-2) and TRBJ2-3, with 7 nucleotides matching TRBD1. Germline CDR1 LGHDT, CDR2 YNNKEL (reference sequence). The CDR3 extends over 15 amino acids. With 3 bases clipped from V and 0 bases from J, the junction kept 3 bases outside the gene matches. Written as DNA, the CDR3 is TGTGCCAGCAGCCAGCCAGGGGGTAGCACAGATACGCAGTATTTT. Amino acid sequence: CASSQPGGSTDTQYF.

The chain links TRBV2 to TRBJ2-5; D is possibly TRBD2 (5 bases). Germline assignment: CDR1 SNHLY and CDR2 FYNNEI. The germline V and J ends were trimmed by 11 bases and 2 bases, with 21 bases remaining between them. The CDR3 loop spans 15 amino acids. CDR3 nucleotides: TGTGCCGGCACAAAGACTCGGGGAACGCAAGAGACCCAGTACTTC. Its protein is CAGTKTRGTQETQYF.

This clone came up a few times. This chain connects TRBV25-1 to TRBJ2-1; 8 bases fit TRBD2. V lost 4 bases and J lost 0; bases outside the gene matches: 11. There are 18 residues in the CDR3. CDR1 and CDR2 from the germline V gene are MGHDK and SYGVNS. CDR3 residues: CASSGSLRGGRSYNEQFF. The CDR3 region has the DNA TGTGCCAGCAGTGGGTCCCTCCGGGGGGGACGCTCCTACAATGAGCAGTTCTTC.

The chain joins TRBV11-3 to TRBJ1-1; D may be TRBD1 (5 bases). Germline V gene sequence: CDR1 SGHNT, CDR2 YENEEA. Trimming stripped 5 bases from V and 4 bases from J, with 11 bases between. The CDR3 has 13 amino acids. DNA of the CDR3: TGTGCCAGCAGCAAGGGTAGGGGCACTGAAGCTTTCTTT. Its protein is CASSKGRGTEAFF.

As to this clone: Other DNA sequences of this sample code for an identical CDR3. J is TRBJ1-4 and V is TRBV9; D is perhaps TRBD1 (5 bases). This CDR3 has 15 residues. CDR1 and CDR2 from the germline V gene are SGDLS and YYNGEE. The V end was cut by 4 bases, the J end by 0 bases, with 10 bases between. The CDR3: CASSLGGATNEKLFF. DNA for the CDR3: TGTGCCAGCAGCCTAGGAGGGGCAACTAATGAAAAACTGTTTTTT.

J is TRBJ2-5 and V is TRBV10-3, with D maybe TRBD2 (5 bases). The CDR3 totals 11 residues. Trimming took 8 bases from V and 5 from J, leaving 9 bases between them. Germline V CDR1 and CDR2: ENHRY, SYGVKD. The CDR3 loop reads CAIRGRETQYF. CDR3 nucleotide sequence: TGTGCCATCCGGGGAAGGGAGACCCAGTACTTC.

V and J are TRBV28 and TRBJ2-3; 11 nucleotides line up with TRBD2. Germline V gives CDR1 MDHEN, CDR2 SYDVKM. The ends lost 3 bases at V and 1 base at J; junction bases unmatched: 3. This CDR3 has 16 amino acids. In DNA, the CDR3 is TGTGCCAGCAGTTTTAGGGGACTAGCGGGCACAGATACGCAGTATTTT. It encodes CASSFRGLAGTDTQYF.

The chain employs TRBV27 and TRBJ2-7; 8 positions match TRBD2. From germline, CDR1 is MNHEY and CDR2 SMNVEV (reference sequence). The CDR3 extends over 15 amino acids. V lost 9 bases, J lost 6 bases, and 16 bases stayed unmatched. Written as DNA, the CDR3 is TGTGCCAGTTCCGGGCCTAGGGACGGGAGGGGCGAGCAGTACTTC. It codes for CASSGPRDGRGEQYF.

CDR3 residues: CASSIEPGSPLHF. In DNA, the CDR3 is TGTGCCAGTAGTATAGAACCGGGCTCACCCCTCCACTTT. This sequence joins TRBV19 and TRBJ1-6; D gene uncertain. CDR3 length: 13 amino acids. V was cut by 0 bases and J by 10 bases, with 7 bases left in between. CDR1 LNHDA and CDR2 SQIVND come from the germline V gene (reference sequence).